This T cell receptor beta chain was identified during a study of beta chain features in type 1 diabetes. Sequencing targeted expressed TCRB transcripts, as all isolated RNA had been reverse transcribed. Sequenced by immunoSEQ multiplex PCR; TCRdb stores in-frame clones only, minus some. This table has around 450,000 clones, approximately 10% appearing once. The table lists this clone with a few counts. V lost 4 bases to trimming and J lost 3 bases, with 10 bases between them. The CDR3 length is 13 residues. From germline, CDR1 is SGHRS and CDR2 YFSETQ. Every donor had blood drawn once into heparin, 100 to 150 mL on average. CD4+ cells of the naive, central memory, regulatory and stem cell-like memory types were sorted via CD45RO/CCR7/CD25/CD127/CD95/CD27.

This receptor was identified in a woman between 18 and 29 years old in good health. Material for sequencing was naive CD4+ T cells from blood. The chain uses TRBV5-1 and TRBJ2-5, with D perhaps matching TRBD2 (5 bases). The CDR3 here is CASSRTLKETQYF. For the CDR3, the DNA is TGCGCCAGCAGCCGGACTTTAAAAGAGACCCAGTACTTC.